Presented here are 3 T cell receptor beta chains from one specimen sequenced in a study of radiotherapy plus CTLA-4 blockade in lung cancer. Method: immunoSEQ multiplex PCR; TCRdb's copy keeps in-frame clones and lacks some. Of some 120,000 clones in the sample, about 80% are singletons; the top ten hold roughly 3.3%. Sequenced material: peripheral blood, taken from a patient treated with radiotherapy plus ipilimumab. The receptors originated from a human donor with non-small cell lung cancer that progressed on radiotherapy plus ipilimumab. Some clones in this sample may be carry-over from other donors' samples.

This sequence joins TRBV19 and TRBJ2-7; 7 nucleotides agree with TRBD1. There are 15 residues in the CDR3. Germline lookup yields CDR1 LNHDA and CDR2 SQIVND (reference sequence). Trimming at V came to 4 bases and at J to 2 bases, leaving 8 bases not matched to a gene. CDR3 bases: TGTGCCAGTAGTACCCATCAGGGACAGACCTACGAGCAGTACTTC. Its translation: CASSTHQGQTYEQYF.

CDR3 DNA: TGTGCCAGCAGGGACAGGGGCACTCAGCCCCAGCATTTT. Its protein product is CASRDRGTQPQHF. V and J are TRBV6-1 and TRBJ1-5; 9 bases map to TRBD1. J was trimmed by 6 bases and V by 6 bases; bases with no gene match: 3. The CDR3 is made up of 13 amino acids. CDR1 and CDR2 from the germline V gene are MNHNS and SASEGT.

This rearrangement joins TRBV10-3 to TRBJ1-2; no reliable D call. V gave up 5 bases and J gave up 8 bases, with 12 bases separating them. This CDR3 region has 12 residues. Germline CDR1 ENHRY, CDR2 SYGVKD. CDR3 loop: CAISPGEYGYTF. Here the CDR3 DNA reads TGTGCCATCAGTCCCGGGGAGTACGGCTACACCTTC.